Listed here is a single T cell receptor beta chain. The antigen remains undetermined. Just one base apart from a much larger clone, this may be a read error. The library was made from cDNA and included unique molecular identifiers. Some 500,000 cDNA molecules came from around 0.96 to 9.9 million T cells. TCRdb passed the PCR reads through MiXCR, listing each CDR3 protein once. The sample has some 260,000 distinct CDR3 sequences; about 40% are singletons. This sample is part of a study of post-analysis software for immune sequencing data. Findings of the study overall: Roughly five TRBV segments appeared more often in patients than in controls, and TRBV5-6, TRBV5-1 and TRBV20-1 were among these.

Germline V lookup: CDR1 SGDLS, CDR2 YYNGEE. The CDR3 is made up of 13 amino acids. Between the trimmed V and J ends, which lost 3 bases and 6 bases, there was a span of 11 bases. The rearrangement joins TRBV9 to TRBJ2-3; D not certain. The sequencing sample was made of blood. The sequence derives from a girl aged 10-17 years with multiple sclerosis. The CDR3 protein is CASSEAGSDTQYF. The DNA of the CDR3 is TGTGCCAGCAGCGAGGCCGGAAGCGATACGCAGTATTTT.